The 20 T cell receptor beta chains below were found in one sample sequenced in a study of T-cell reconstitution after alpha-beta-depleted transplantation in children. The library targeted TCRbeta and was prepared with unique molecular identifiers. TCRdb re-called the PCR reads through MiXCR, storing one row per CDR3 protein. The sample has more than 200,000 distinct CDR3 sequences; about a quarter are singletons. Sequencing used PBMCs, obtained before TCRalphabeta/CD19-depleted stem cell transplant. The receptors shown here come from a girl aged 2 to 10 with Fanconi anemia, due to receive a stem cell transplant.

At least ten counts were recorded for this clonotype. This chain uses TRBV10-3 with TRBJ2-2; D possibly matches TRBD1 or TRBD2 (5 bases each). CDR3 size: 15 residues. CDR1 is ENHRY, CDR2 SYGVKD, per germline. V lost 5 bases to trimming and J lost 4 bases, with 14 bases between them. This CDR3 is CAISHRDLPTGELFF. For the CDR3, the DNA is TGTGCCATCAGTCATCGGGACCTACCCACCGGGGAGCTGTTTTTT.

This clonotype was seen at least ten times. The chain has TRBV29-1 and TRBJ2-7; the D is unclear. Trimming took off 4 bases at V and 3 bases at J, with 16 bases between the two ends. The CDR3 spans 14 residues. CDR1 is SQVTM, CDR2 ANQGSEA, per germline. CDR3 region: CSVAVVAVVYEQYF. The DNA for the CDR3 is TGCAGCGTTGCAGTGGTAGCAGTGGTCTACGAGCAGTACTTC.

This chain uses TRBV29-1 with TRBJ2-1, with 9 bases aligning to TRBD1. J was trimmed by 2 bases and V by 4 bases; bases with no gene match: 15. This CDR3 is 18 amino acids long. CDR1 and CDR2 from the germline V gene are SQVTM and ANQGSEA. The CDR3 DNA follows: TGCAGCGTTGCCGCACGGGACAGGGCAGAGTCTGCCTACAATGAGCAGTTCTTC. This codes for CSVAARDRAESAYNEQFF.

In this sample, this clonotype turned up a few times. The chain is built from TRBV5-1 and TRBJ2-5; the D gene is possibly TRBD1 (6 bases). V was shortened by 4 bases and J by 4 bases, with 11 bases between the two germline ends. Per the germline V gene, CDR1 is SGHRS and CDR2 is YFSETQ. This CDR3 comprises 13 residues. In DNA form, the CDR3 reads TGCGCCAGCAGCGTGGGGGCTTTAGAGACCCAGTACTTC. Encoded protein: CASSVGALETQYF.

This clonotype was counted only a few times. The chain joins TRBV4-1 to TRBJ2-3, with a weak D call TRBD2 (5 bases). This CDR3 is built from 16 residues. V was clipped by 0 bases and J by 2 bases, with 12 bases between them. Per the germline V gene, CDR1 is MGHRA and CDR2 is YSYEKL. The CDR3 loop is CASSQEEEVPTDTQYF. The CDR3 nucleotides are TGCGCCAGCAGCCAAGAGGAGGAGGTCCCCACAGATACGCAGTATTTT.

A few counts support this clonotype. J is TRBJ2-7 and V is TRBV7-8; a weak D match, TRBD1 (5 bases). This CDR3 has 17 amino acids. CDR1 and CDR2 from the germline V gene are SGHVS and FQNEAQ. Trimming removed 2 bases at V and 0 bases at J, with 17 bases between. The CDR3 region has the DNA TGTGCCAGCAGCTTACTCCCGACAGCCCTGAGCTCCTACGAGCAGTACTTC. This gives the protein CASSLLPTALSSYEQYF.

Here the CDR3 DNA reads TGCAGTGCCACGGGACATCGGGATGGCTACACCTTC. Amino acid sequence: CSATGHRDGYTF. The chain recombines TRBV20-1 with TRBJ1-2; D possibly corresponds to TRBD1 (6 bases). Germline V CDR1 and CDR2: DFQATT, SNEGSKA (reference sequence). The CDR3 runs 12 residues. V was shortened by 6 bases and J by 6 bases, with 14 bases between the two germline ends.

The table lists this clonotype with a few counts. The V gene is TRBV5-1, the J gene TRBJ2-5, with 11 bases fitting TRBD1. Germline V gene data show CDR1 as SGHRS and CDR2 as YFSETQ. V lost 4 bases, J lost 6 bases, and 11 bases stayed unmatched. The CDR3 totals 16 residues. CDR3 loop: CASSTSRTGGKKTQYF. The CDR3 DNA follows: TGCGCCAGCAGCACGTCGCGGACAGGGGGCAAAAAGACCCAGTACTTC.

This clonotype was counted at least ten times. The chain employs TRBV7-9 and TRBJ2-3; D not certain. The CDR3 sequence is 14 residues long. V was cut by 1 base and J by 5 bases, with 10 bases left in between. The germline V gene has CDR1 SEHNR and CDR2 FQNEAQ (reference sequence). The CDR3: CASSLVVFGDTQYF. The CDR3 nucleotides are TGTGCCAGCAGCTTAGTTGTTTTCGGAGATACGCAGTATTTT.

This clonotype has at least ten counts. The chain combines TRBV29-1 with TRBJ1-1; 7 bases map to TRBD1. J lost 11 bases, V lost 0 bases, and 9 bases had no gene match. This CDR3 region has 13 residues. Germline V gene sequence: CDR1 SQVTM, CDR2 ANQGSEA. The CDR3 nucleotides read TGCAGCGTTGAAGAGATGAGACAGGGTGACGCTTTCTTT. This codes for CSVEEMRQGDAFF. The full variable domain, with the rest looked up from reference TRBV29-1 and TRBJ1-1, is SAVISQKPSRDICQRGTSLTIQCQVDSQVTMMFWYRQQPGQSLTLIATANQGSEATYESGFVIDKFPISRPNLTFSTLTVSNMSPEDSSIYLCSVEEMRQGDAFFGQGTRLTVV.

The sample holds a few counts of this clonotype. The chain uses TRBV7-2 and TRBJ2-3; no clear D gene. Trimming left V 1 base short and J 2 bases short, with 10 bases between. Germline V gene lookup returns CDR1 SGHTA and CDR2 FQGNSA. The CDR3 is made up of 15 amino acids. The CDR3 sequence is CASSLVVIPTDTQYF. Written as DNA, the CDR3 is TGTGCCAGCAGCTTAGTAGTCATACCCACAGATACGCAGTATTTT.

V and J are TRBV19 and TRBJ2-3, with D possibly called TRBD1 or TRBD2 (6 bases each). The V and J ends lost 10 bases and 5 bases respectively, with 16 bases between them. CDR1 and CDR2 from the germline V gene are LNHDA and SQIVND (reference sequence). CDR3 length: 13 amino acids. This CDR3 is CATSTGGGDTQYF. In nucleotides, the CDR3 is TGTGCCACCTCGACAGGAGGGGGAGATACGCAGTATTTT.

The J gene is TRBJ2-5, the V gene TRBV2, with D possibly TRBD2 on 6 matching bases. The V end was cut by 6 bases, the J end by 4 bases, with 18 bases between. Germline CDR1 SNHLY, CDR2 FYNNEI. The CDR3 totals 15 residues. The CDR3 bases are TGTGCCAGCAGGGGTGGACTACCTATGGGAGAGACCCAGTACTTC. This codes for CASRGGLPMGETQYF. Filled out from reference TRBV2 and TRBJ2-5, the complete variable domain reads EPEVTQTPSHQVTQMGQEVILRCVPISNHLYFYWYRQILGQKVEFLVSFYNNEISEKSEIFDDQFSVERPDGSNFTLKIRSTKLEDSAMYFCASRGGLPMGETQYFGPGTRLLVL.

J is TRBJ2-5 and V is TRBV7-2, with 7 bases identical to TRBD2. Unmatched junction bases numbered 10, after V lost 5 bases and J lost 4 bases. This CDR3 has 15 residues. Germline assignment: CDR1 SGHTA and CDR2 FQGNSA. CDR3 region: CASSPWEGAGETQYF. CDR3 coding DNA: TGTGCCAGCAGCCCGTGGGAGGGCGCGGGAGAGACCCAGTACTTC.

This chain joins TRBV29-1 and TRBJ2-7; the match to TRBD1 covers 7 bases. V was pared by 3 bases and J by 7 bases, with 12 bases of the junction left unmatched. The CDR3 spans 14 residues. Germline V gene lookup returns CDR1 SQVTM and CDR2 ANQGSEA. Written as DNA, the CDR3 is TGCAGCGTTGAGAGTCTAGGTCTCAGGGGGGAGCAGTACTTC. Its translation is CSVESLGLRGEQYF.

This clonotype was seen many times. The DNA is left out, because the CDR3 cannot be placed on it with certainty; the CDR3 is given as TCRdb lists it. This sequence joins TRBV12-3 or TRBV12-4 and TRBJ2-5; the DNA was not used to check the table's D call, TRBD1. The CDR3 region is 14 residues in length, termini included. The CDR3: CASSTSGTQETQYF.

V and J are TRBV20-1 and TRBJ2-3; possibly TRBD2 for D (5 bases). This CDR3 spans 14 amino acids. The germline CDR1 and CDR2 sequences are DFQATT and SNEGSKA (reference sequence). Trimming took off 5 bases at V and 1 base at J, with 13 bases between the two ends. The CDR3 DNA sequence: TGCAGTGCTCAAGGACTTGGCCGCACAGATACGCAGTATTTT. It codes for CSAQGLGRTDTQYF.

V usage is TRBV18 and J usage is TRBJ2-5; TRBD1 matches at 9 bases. CDR1 is KGHSH, CDR2 LQKENI, per germline. This CDR3 is built from 13 residues. With V trimmed by 8 bases and J by 2 bases, 3 bases remained unmatched. The CDR3 loop reads CASTGQGQETQYF. The CDR3 bases are TGTGCCAGCACGGGACAGGGACAAGAGACCCAGTACTTC.

This clonotype was seen a few times. CDR3 loop: CSVQTGGKETQYF. CDR3 sequence (DNA): TGCAGCGTTCAGACAGGGGGTAAAGAGACCCAGTACTTC. The chain has TRBV29-1 and TRBJ2-5; 9 bases are shared with TRBD1. CDR3 length: 13 amino acids. The ends lost 5 bases at V and 3 bases at J; junction bases unmatched: 4. The germline CDR1 and CDR2 sequences are SQVTM and ANQGSEA.

This clonotype was found once. The chain uses TRBV12-3 or TRBV12-4 and TRBJ2-1, with D maybe TRBD2 (7 bases). V lost 6 bases to trimming and J lost 8 bases, with 20 bases between them. The CDR3 is made up of 15 amino acids. CDR3 amino acids: CASSRKRRGRDEQFF. Here the CDR3 DNA reads TGTGCCAGCAGCCGGAAGCGGAGGGGGAGGGATGAGCAGTTCTTC.